Here is one T cell receptor (beta chain) with its context. Its antigen is still unknown. This CDR3 is also generated by other DNA sequences in the sample. Looked up from germline, CDR1 is SGHRS and CDR2 is YFSETQ. J lost 1 base, V lost 4 bases, and 3 bases had no gene match. The CDR3 consists of 14 residues. The sample originates from a study of OX40 agonist ivuxolimab in advanced cancers. Study-wide context: Patients received ivuxolimab, an agonistic anti-OX40 (CD134) antibody.

The method was immunoSEQ multiplex PCR; TCRdb's version includes in-frame clones alone and lacks a portion of them. Of about 100,000 clones detected, roughly 93% appear once; the ten largest clones hold around 0.71%. Study results and caveats: Compared with CD4+, CD8+ T cells on average had more expanded clones. The expanded peripheral T cells' antigen specificity was not determined.

The specimen comprised CD4+ or CD8+ T cells sorted from blood, sampled in a trial of the OX40 agonist ivuxolimab. The rearrangement uses TRBV5-1 and TRBJ2-3; the match to TRBD2 covers 7 bases. The TCR originated in an adult with an advanced solid tumor such as melanoma, head and neck, liver or kidney cancer. The CDR3 nucleotides are TGCGCCAGCAGCAGCCTAGCGGGCACAGATACGCAGTATTTT. Protein product: CASSSLAGTDTQYF.